This TCR beta chain originates from a study of shared clonotypes between healthy human individuals. Study conclusions and caveats: Estimated clonotype richness was generally higher in naive than memory subsets.

The CDR3 extends over 8 amino acids. Germline V gives CDR1 SGHAT, CDR2 FQNNGV. Remarks on this clone: Its target is unknown. At one boundary the junction diverges from the germline segment, which might be a read error.

The assay was immunoSEQ multiplex PCR, and TCRdb's table has in-frame clones only and misses some. The data show about a million clones, with approximately 70% seen just once and over 1.3% held by the top ten. The chain has TRBV11-2 and TRBJ1-2; no firm D call. The sequencing input was memory CD4+ T cells sorted from blood. Subset noted: CD45RA-negative fraction. The receptor was derived from a man between 18 and 29 years old in good health. CDR3: CASSPGSF. CDR3 nucleotide sequence: TGTGCCAGCAGTCCCGGATCTTTC.